What follows describes a single T cell receptor beta chain. The libraries were made with immunoSEQ v3. Sequencing used immunoSEQ multiplex PCR; TCRdb keeps in-frame clones, though not all of them. Of about 100,000 clones listed, roughly 65% are singletons. The entry originates in a study of TIL therapy for anti-PD-1-resistant metastatic lung cancer. Trimming pared 5 bases from V and 4 bases from J, leaving 12 bases between. CDR3 length equals 13 residues. Per the germline V gene, CDR1 is SGHRS and CDR2 is YFSETQ. Stated time point: pre-treatment sample, taken before nivolumab and TIL therapy. Tumor tissue came from excised metastases, mostly pleural nodules or supraclavicular lymph nodes. Patients were adults with stage 4 NSCLC.

This sample comprised tumor tissue, obtained at baseline. The chain is built from TRBV5-1 and TRBJ1-2; perhaps TRBD1 as D (5 bases). The source of this sequence is a person aged 25-80 years with non-small cell lung cancer. CDR3 in amino acids: CASSSGSGYGYTF. DNA for the CDR3: TGCGCCAGCAGTTCAGGGTCGGGCTATGGCTACACCTTC.